One and the same sample provided the 25 T cell receptor beta chains below, sequenced in a study of tumor-infiltrating lymphocytes in primary liver carcinoma. Unsorted bulk tissue, 20-30 mg of it, served as the source for co-extraction of RNA and DNA. Starting from approximately 470 ng of total RNA, TCR beta cDNA was produced with a primer in the constant region. Slightly modified ARM-PCR served as the procedure for the TCR beta libraries. These libraries came from three rounds of nested multiplex PCR. TRBV1-TRBV30 forward primers paired with a C-beta reverse primer were used in the first two PCR rounds, which ran roughly 9 cycles each. TCRdb reprocessed the multiplex PCR reads with MiXCR, giving one entry per CDR3 protein. The sample includes 120,000 or so distinct CDR3 sequences, 65% of them seen just once. Sequenced input: liver tumor tissue from sampling region 1. As for subset: tumor region T1, superior pole. These receptors were obtained from a woman aged 55-70 years with primary liver carcinoma and hepatitis B virus infection.

Points on this clonotype: It may be a read error: a sequence one base away is much more abundant. The chain couples TRBV6-6 to TRBJ2-2; D is ambiguous. Trimming shortened V by 8 bases and J by 3 bases, and 10 bases separated the two germline ends. The V gene's germline CDR1 is MNHNY and CDR2 SVGAGI (reference sequence). The CDR3 has 13 amino acids. The CDR3 is CASWHSDTGELFF. DNA for the CDR3: TGTGCCAGCTGGCACAGCGACACCGGGGAGCTGTTTTTT.

Concerning this clonotype: The conserved phenylalanine or tryptophan normally closing the CDR3 is absent here, so this likely arose from a read error. The chain employs TRBV10-3 and TRBJ2-7; TRBD1 aligns across 9 bases. CDR3 length equals 16 residues. The germline V gene has CDR1 ENHRY and CDR2 SYGVKD. This CDR3 is CATSEALSGQGYEQYY. In nucleotides, the CDR3 is TGTGCCACCAGTGAGGCTTTATCGGGACAGGGTTACGAGCAGTACTAC.

For this clonotype: One end of the junction does not line up with germline, which may come from a read error. The CDR3 DNA sequence: TGCAGCGTCGGGACAGCGTGTTCGAACACCGGGGAACTGTTTTTT. Its protein is CSVGTACSNTGELFF. The rearrangement uses TRBV29-1 and TRBJ2-2; 7 nucleotides match TRBD1. Germline CDR1 reads SQVTM; CDR2 reads ANQGSEA. The CDR3 runs 15 residues.

Only one count was recorded for this clonotype. This may be a read error: a much more frequent sequence differs by one nucleotide. The chain joins TRBV5-1 to TRBJ2-4, with D possibly matching TRBD2 (7 bases). Germline CDR1 and CDR2: SGHRS and YFSETQ. Trimming removed 4 bases from V and 8 bases from J, with 19 bases in between. The CDR3 sequence is 15 residues long. The CDR3 protein is CASSPGGGEGDIQYF. The DNA for the CDR3 is TGCGCCAGCAGCCCCGGAGGGGGGGAGGGGGACATTCAGTACTTC.

This clonotype was found many times. V and J are TRBV5-1 and TRBJ2-3; 9 bases are shared with TRBD1. With V trimmed by 5 bases and J by 9 bases, 7 bases remained unmatched. This CDR3 region has 13 residues. Per germline, CDR1 SGHRS and CDR2 YFSETQ. The DNA for the CDR3 is TGCGCCAGCAGAGGAACAGGGGGCCTCACGCAGTATTTT. It codes for CASRGTGGLTQYF.

The chain carries TRBV11-2 and TRBJ2-1, with TRBD1 identical over 9 bases. The CDR3 contains 17 residues. J gave up 13 bases and V 4 bases, and 20 bases lay outside the gene matches. CDR1 is SGHAT, CDR2 FQNNGV, per germline. Here the CDR3 reads CASSSDSSGTGSLEQFF. The CDR3 DNA reads as TGTGCCAGCAGCTCAGATTCATCCGGGACAGGGAGCCTTGAACAGTTCTTC.

About this clonotype: A much larger clone lies one base from this, so it may be a read error. The conserved phenylalanine or tryptophan is not found at the CDR3 terminus, so this likely reflects a read error. This chain uses TRBV16 with TRBJ2-1; the D gene is possibly TRBD2 (6 bases). Trimming pared 4 bases from V and 6 bases from J, leaving 22 bases between. The CDR3 runs 17 residues. Germline V gives CDR1 KGHSY, CDR2 FQNENV. CDR3 region: CASSLPTRLVVGNEQFL. DNA for the CDR3: TGTGCCAGCAGCCTCCCGACTAGATTAGTGGTGGGCAATGAGCAGTTCCTC.

Comment on this clonotype: At one end the junction does not follow the germline gene, possibly because of a read error. The rearrangement joins TRBV11-3 to TRBJ2-3; 8 bases agree with TRBD2. There are 15 residues in the CDR3. Germline CDR1 is SGHNT and CDR2 is YENEEA. The CDR3 reads CTSSLGRAGDLAQYF. CDR3 DNA: TGTACCAGCAGCTTAGGGCGAGCGGGAGATCTTGCGCAGTATTTT.

This clonotype was detected many times. V gene TRBV4-1 combines with J gene TRBJ2-4; D is unresolved. This CDR3 has 17 residues. Germline CDR1 and CDR2: MGHRA and YSYEKL. V lost 0 bases to trimming and J lost 0 bases, with 12 bases between them. This chain's CDR3 is CASSQDDRYLAKNIQYF. The CDR3 DNA follows: TGCGCCAGCAGCCAAGATGACCGGTATTTAGCCAAAAACATTCAGTACTTC.

The table lists this clonotype with a count of one. One junction end does not reproduce the germline sequence, and a read error may be involved. The chain employs TRBV11-3 and TRBJ2-1; D is ambiguous. The CDR3 extends over 16 amino acids. Germline CDR1 is SGHNT and CDR2 is YENEEA. The CDR3 loop reads CASSFGALGSYNEQFF. In DNA form, the CDR3 reads TGTGCCAGCAGCTTTGGTGCCCTGGGATCCTACAATGAACAGTTCTTC.

In regard to this clonotype: A much larger clone lies a single base off, so this may be a read error. The chain couples TRBV10-3 to TRBJ1-2; D possibly corresponds to TRBD1 (6 bases). Germline V gives CDR1 ENHRY, CDR2 SYGVKD. The CDR3 runs to 14 residues. The CDR3 DNA follows: TGTGCCATCAATGAGTCGTGGGGGGCGGATGGCTACACCTTC. This encodes CAINESWGADGYTF.

This clonotype has at least ten counts. The V call is TRBV12-3 or TRBV12-4, the J call TRBJ1-2; TRBD1 matches at 12 bases. The CDR3 covers 15 residues. Germline trimming cut 6 bases from V and 4 bases from J; bases unmatched to any gene: 6. The CDR3 reads CASRPGTGGIYGYTF. The CDR3 bases are TGTGCCAGCAGACCGGGGACAGGGGGCATCTATGGCTACACCTTC.

Comments on this clonotype: Because the CDR3 is missing its conserved closing phenylalanine or tryptophan, this is likely a read error. V and J are TRBV11-2 and TRBJ1-6; D is unresolved. This CDR3 has 13 amino acids. Germline CDR1 SGHAT, CDR2 FQNNGV. The CDR3 coding sequence is TGTGCCAGTAGCTTAGATCCGAGATCACCCCTCCACTCT. It encodes CASSLDPRSPLHS.

This clonotype was seen repeatedly, ten times or more. This chain joins TRBV11-2 and TRBJ2-1; either TRBD1 or TRBD2 may supply D (6 bases each). The V end lost 1 base, the J end lost 2 bases, and 15 bases lay between the germline ends. The germline V gene has CDR1 SGHAT and CDR2 FQNNGV. The CDR3 has 17 residues. The CDR3 spells CASSLVRGAGTYNEQFF. The CDR3 DNA sequence: TGTGCCAGCAGCTTAGTAAGGGGGGCGGGCACCTACAATGAGCAGTTCTTC.

A few counts support this clonotype. This chain joins TRBV18 and TRBJ2-6; no firm D call. The ends were cut back, 1 base at V and 4 bases at J, with 8 bases in the middle. The CDR3 has 15 residues. The germline CDR1 and CDR2 sequences are KGHSH and LQKENI. CDR3 in amino acids: CASSPQSQGANVLTF. The CDR3 DNA follows: TGTGCCAGCTCACCACAGTCCCAGGGGGCCAACGTCCTGACTTTC. The entire variable domain, with the rest obtained from reference TRBV18 and TRBJ2-6, is as follows: NAGVMQNPRHLVRRRGQEARLRCSPMKGHSHVYWYRQLPEEGLKFMVYLQKENIIDESGMPKERFSAEFPKEGPSILRIQQVVRGDSAAYFCASSPQSQGANVLTFGAGSRLTVL.

As regards this clonotype: Because it lacks the conserved phenylalanine or tryptophan at the end, this CDR3 is likely a read error. The CDR3 coding sequence is TGTGCCAACAGCTTAGCCGGTCAGGCGATCACAGATACGCAGTATTTA. It specifies CANSLAGQAITDTQYL. The J gene is TRBJ2-3, the V gene TRBV11-2; D is ambiguous. The CDR3 has 16 residues. Germline CDR1 reads SGHAT; CDR2 reads FQNNGV.

A note on this clonotype: A much bigger clone sits one base away, suggesting this may be a read error. The chain joins TRBV6-5 to TRBJ2-7; 8 nucleotides agree with TRBD1. CDR1 is MNHEY and CDR2 is SVGAGI in the germline V gene. The CDR3 sequence is 14 residues long. This CDR3 is CASSRQGPSYKQYF. DNA for the CDR3: TGTGCCAGCAGCCGACAGGGGCCTTCCTACAAGCAGTACTTC.

The rearrangement links TRBV7-9 to TRBJ2-2; 10 bases fit TRBD2. With 4 bases clipped from V and 3 bases from J, the junction kept 2 bases outside the gene matches. The length of the CDR3 is 15 residues. The germline gives CDR1 SEHNR, CDR2 FQNEAQ (reference sequence). The CDR3: CASSSSGSYTGELFF. For the CDR3, the DNA is TGTGCCAGCAGCTCTAGCGGGAGTTACACCGGGGAGCTGTTTTTT.

In its sample, this clonotype was seen once. A read error may explain this, as a much larger clone is one base away. The chain recombines TRBV29-1 with TRBJ1-1; a weak D match, TRBD1 (5 bases). The CDR3 loop spans 12 amino acids. From germline, CDR1 is SQVTM and CDR2 ANQGSEA. The CDR3 sequence is CSVRQLNIEAFF. CDR3 sequence (DNA): TGCAGCGTTAGACAGCTGAACATTGAAGCTTTCTTT.

The gene calls are TRBV4-1 and TRBJ1-2; no reliable D call. Germline CDR1 and CDR2: MGHRA and YSYEKL. Between the trimmed V and J ends, which lost 4 bases and 0 bases, there was a span of 15 bases. CDR3 length: 16 residues. The CDR3 nucleotides read TGCGCCAGCAGCCGAACCCAGGATCATACTAACTATGGCTACACCTTC. Its translation: CASSRTQDHTNYGYTF.

In regard to this clonotype: Mismatch with germline at one junction end may stem from a read error. This chain connects TRBV10-2 to TRBJ2-7; possible D gene TRBD2, 5 bases. The V gene's germline CDR1 is WSHSY and CDR2 SAAADI. CDR3 size: 13 residues. The DNA for the CDR3 is TGCGCCTGCAGATTAACGGGAAAGCGCGAGCAGTACTTC. As protein: CACRLTGKREQYF.

As for this clonotype: One end of the junction fails to match germline, which may point to a read error. The chain carries TRBV11-3 and TRBJ2-7; possibly TRBD2 for D (6 bases). In germline, CDR1 is SGHNT, CDR2 YENEEA. The CDR3 has 14 amino acids. CDR3 in amino acids: CVSSLRDGSYEQYF. The DNA for the CDR3 is TGTGTCAGCAGTTTGCGGGACGGGAGCTACGAGCAGTACTTC.

V gene TRBV11-2 combines with J gene TRBJ2-1, with D unresolved. CDR1 is SGHAT and CDR2 is FQNNGV in the germline V gene. Trimming cost V 5 bases and J 0 bases, with 14 bases left between them. This CDR3 has 16 amino acids. For the CDR3, the DNA is TGTGCCAGCAGCACCCTTATGGCCAGCTCCTACAATGAGCAGTTCTTC. Amino acid sequence: CASSTLMASSYNEQFF.

This clonotype occurred a few times. The chain employs TRBV7-9 and TRBJ2-4; D might be TRBD1 (6 bases). The germline V gene encodes CDR1 SEHNR and CDR2 FQNEAQ (reference sequence). V dropped 5 bases and J dropped 8 bases, with 22 bases sitting between them. The length of the CDR3 is 16 residues. CDR3 nucleotides: TGTGCCAGCAGCCAACCTCGTGACTCTCCAGGGGACATTCAGTACTTC. This translates into CASSQPRDSPGDIQYF.

This clonotype was seen at least ten times. The chain is built from TRBV14 and TRBJ1-1, with D uncertain. This CDR3 is built from 13 residues. The V end was cut by 4 bases, the J end by 0 bases, with 6 bases between. Germline lookup yields CDR1 SGHDN and CDR2 FVKESK. The CDR3 protein is CASSPRVNTEAFF. DNA of the CDR3: TGTGCCAGCAGCCCTAGGGTGAACACTGAAGCTTTCTTT.